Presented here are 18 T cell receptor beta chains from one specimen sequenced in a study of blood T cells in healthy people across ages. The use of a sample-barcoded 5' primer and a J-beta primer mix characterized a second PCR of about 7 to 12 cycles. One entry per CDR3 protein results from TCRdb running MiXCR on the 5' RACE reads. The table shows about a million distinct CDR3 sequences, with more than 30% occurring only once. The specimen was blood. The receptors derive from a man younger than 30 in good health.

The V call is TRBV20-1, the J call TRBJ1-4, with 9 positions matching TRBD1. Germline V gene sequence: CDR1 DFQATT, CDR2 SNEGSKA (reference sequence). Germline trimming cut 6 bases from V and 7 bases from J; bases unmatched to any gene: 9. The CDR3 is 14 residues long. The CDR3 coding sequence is TGCAGTGCAAAACTCGGGACAGGGAGTGAAAAACTGTTTTTT. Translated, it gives CSAKLGTGSEKLFF.

CDR3: CSARVAGEGDGYTF. CDR3 DNA: TGCAGTGCTAGGGTGGCAGGGGAAGGGGATGGCTACACCTTC. V and J are TRBV20-1 and TRBJ1-2, with a weak D call TRBD1 (6 bases). V was shortened by 3 bases and J by 6 bases, with 17 bases between the two germline ends. The CDR3 loop spans 14 amino acids. CDR1 is DFQATT, CDR2 SNEGSKA, per germline (reference sequence).

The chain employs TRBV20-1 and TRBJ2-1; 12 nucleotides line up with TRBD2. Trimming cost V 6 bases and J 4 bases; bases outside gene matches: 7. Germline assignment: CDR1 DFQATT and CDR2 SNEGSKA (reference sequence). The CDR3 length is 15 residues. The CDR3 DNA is TGCAGTGCAACTCCCGGGACTAGCGGGTACAATGAGCAGTTCTTC. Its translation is CSATPGTSGYNEQFF.

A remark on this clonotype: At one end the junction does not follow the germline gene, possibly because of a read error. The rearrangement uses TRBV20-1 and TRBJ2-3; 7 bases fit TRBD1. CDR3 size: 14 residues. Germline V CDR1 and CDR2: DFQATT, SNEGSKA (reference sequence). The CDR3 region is CSAGDVVTGRTQYF. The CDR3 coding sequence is TGCAGTGCTGGAGATGTAGTGACAGGGCGAACGCAGTATTTT.

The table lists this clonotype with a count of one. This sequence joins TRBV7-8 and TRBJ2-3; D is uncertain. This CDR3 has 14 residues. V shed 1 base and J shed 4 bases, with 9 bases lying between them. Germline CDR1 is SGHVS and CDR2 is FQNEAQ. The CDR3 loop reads CASSLDDAPDTQYF. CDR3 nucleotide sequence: TGTGCCAGCAGCTTAGATGACGCCCCAGATACGCAGTATTTT. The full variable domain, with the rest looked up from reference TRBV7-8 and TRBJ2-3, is GAGVSQSPRYKVAKRGQDVALRCDPISGHVSLFWYQQALGQGPEFLTYFQNEAQLDKSGLPSDRFFAERPEGSVSTLKIQRTQQEDSAVYLCASSLDDAPDTQYFGPGTRLTVL.

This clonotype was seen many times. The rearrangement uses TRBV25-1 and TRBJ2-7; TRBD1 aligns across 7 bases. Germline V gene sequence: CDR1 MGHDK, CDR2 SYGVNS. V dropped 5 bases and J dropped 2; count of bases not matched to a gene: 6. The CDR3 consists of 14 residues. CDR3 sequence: CASSPTGQAYEQYF. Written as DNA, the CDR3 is TGTGCCAGCAGTCCGACCGGACAGGCCTACGAGCAGTACTTC.

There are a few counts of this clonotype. The CDR3 loop is CSVDARLRTDTEAFF. CDR3 in DNA: TGCAGCGTTGACGCCCGTCTGAGGACGGACACTGAAGCTTTCTTT. The chain couples TRBV29-1 to TRBJ1-1, with unresolved D. This CDR3 spans 15 amino acids. Germline V gene data show CDR1 as SQVTM and CDR2 as ANQGSEA. Trimming shortened V by 3 bases and J by 3 bases, and 17 bases separated the two germline ends.

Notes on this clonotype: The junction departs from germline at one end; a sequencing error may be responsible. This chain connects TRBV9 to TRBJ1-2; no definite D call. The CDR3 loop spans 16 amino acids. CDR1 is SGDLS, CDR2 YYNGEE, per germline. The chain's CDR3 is CTSSVNAGGNLGGYTF. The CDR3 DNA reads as TGTACCAGCAGCGTTAATGCAGGAGGGAATCTCGGGGGCTACACCTTC. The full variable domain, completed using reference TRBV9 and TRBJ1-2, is DSGVTQTPKHLITATGQRVTLRCSPRSGDLSVYWYQQSLDQGLQFLIQYYNGEERAKGNILERFSAQQFPDLHSELNLSSLELGDSALYFCTSSVNAGGNLGGYTFGSGTRLTVV.

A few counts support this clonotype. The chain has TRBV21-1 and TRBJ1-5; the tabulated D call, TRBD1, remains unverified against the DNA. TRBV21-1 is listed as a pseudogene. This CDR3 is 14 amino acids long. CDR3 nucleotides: TGTGCCAGCATCCTGGAAAGGGTAGGTCAGCCCCAGCATTTT. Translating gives CASILERVGQPQHF.

The CDR3 loop reads CAGLTSGGAGEQFF. CDR3 coding DNA: TGTGCCGGCCTAACTAGCGGGGGGGCGGGTGAGCAGTTCTTC. The chain has TRBV2 and TRBJ2-1, with TRBD2 matching over 13 bases. This CDR3 has 14 amino acids. V lost 11 bases and J lost 9; bases outside the gene matches: 10. Germline V gene data show CDR1 as SNHLY and CDR2 as FYNNEI.

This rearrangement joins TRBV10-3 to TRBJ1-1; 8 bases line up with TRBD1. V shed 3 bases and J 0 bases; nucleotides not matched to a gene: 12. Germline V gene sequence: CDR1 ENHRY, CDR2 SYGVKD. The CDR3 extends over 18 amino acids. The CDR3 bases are TGTGCCATCAGTGAATTAGGTGGGACAGGACACATGAACACTGAAGCTTTCTTT. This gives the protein CAISELGGTGHMNTEAFF.

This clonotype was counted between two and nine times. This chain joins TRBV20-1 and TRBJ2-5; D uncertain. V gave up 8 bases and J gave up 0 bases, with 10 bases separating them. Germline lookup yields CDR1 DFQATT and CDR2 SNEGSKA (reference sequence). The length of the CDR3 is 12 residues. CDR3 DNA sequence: TGCAGTCCCTTAGGGAACCAAGAGACCCAGTACTTC. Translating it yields CSPLGNQETQYF.

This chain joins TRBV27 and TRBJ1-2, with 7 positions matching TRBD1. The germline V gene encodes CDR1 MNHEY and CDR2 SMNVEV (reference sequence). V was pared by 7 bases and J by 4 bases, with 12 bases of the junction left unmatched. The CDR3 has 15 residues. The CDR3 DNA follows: TGTGCCAGCAAACCGAGGACAGGTATTGGCTATGGCTACACCTTC. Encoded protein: CASKPRTGIGYGYTF.

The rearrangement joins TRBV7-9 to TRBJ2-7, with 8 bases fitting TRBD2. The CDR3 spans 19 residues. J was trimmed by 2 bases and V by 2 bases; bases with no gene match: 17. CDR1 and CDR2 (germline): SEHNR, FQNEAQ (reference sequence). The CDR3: CASSLTTSGIPGMTYEQYF. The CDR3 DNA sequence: TGTGCCAGCAGCTTAACAACTAGCGGTATTCCGGGGATGACCTACGAGCAGTACTTC.

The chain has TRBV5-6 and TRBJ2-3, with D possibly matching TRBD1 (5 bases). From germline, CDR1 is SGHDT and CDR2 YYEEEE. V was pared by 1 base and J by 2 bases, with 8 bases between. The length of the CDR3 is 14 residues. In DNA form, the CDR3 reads TGTGCCAGCAGCTTGAGACAGCACACAGATACGCAGTATTTT. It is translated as CASSLRQHTDTQYF.

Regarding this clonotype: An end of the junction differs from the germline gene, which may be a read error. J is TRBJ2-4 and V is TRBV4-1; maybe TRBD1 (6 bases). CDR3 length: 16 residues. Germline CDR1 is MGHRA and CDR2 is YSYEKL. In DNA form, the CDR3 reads TGTGCCAGCAGCCAATCAAGTGCAGGGGACAAAAACATTCGGTACTTC. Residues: CASSQSSAGDKNIRYF.

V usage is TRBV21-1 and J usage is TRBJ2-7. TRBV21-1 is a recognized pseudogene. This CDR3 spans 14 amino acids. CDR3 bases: TGTGCCAGCAGCAAAGGGATGGAGGTCTACGAGCAGTACTTC. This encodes CASSKGMEVYEQYF.

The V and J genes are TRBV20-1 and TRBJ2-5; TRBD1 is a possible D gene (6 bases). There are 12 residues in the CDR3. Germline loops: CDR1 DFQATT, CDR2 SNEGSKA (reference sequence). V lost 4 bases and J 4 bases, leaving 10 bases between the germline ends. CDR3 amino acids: CSATDRSETQYF. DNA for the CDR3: TGCAGTGCTACCGACAGGTCAGAGACCCAGTACTTC.